The 15 T cell receptor beta chains reported below all come from one sample, sequenced in a study of blood T cell repertoires in COVID-19. Profiled with immunoSEQ multiplex PCR; TCRdb holds only in-frame clones, not every one. The table includes about 230,000 clones, 65% to 90% detected once. The specimen sequenced was peripheral blood. The receptor set was obtained from a man between 50 and 59 years old with COVID-19, enrolled during active disease.

This chain links TRBV7-9 with TRBJ2-5, with D maybe TRBD1 (5 bases). CDR1 and CDR2 (germline): SEHNR, FQNEAQ (reference sequence). There are 16 residues in the CDR3. The V end lost 1 base, the J end lost 3 bases, and 15 bases lay between the germline ends. The DNA of the CDR3 is TGTGCCAGCAGCTTAGGCCAGGGCCTAGGGGAAGAGACCCAGTACTTC. As protein: CASSLGQGLGEETQYF.

The rearrangement links TRBV11-3 to TRBJ2-5; D is unclear. Germline CDR1 and CDR2: SGHNT and YENEEA. CDR3 length equals 13 residues. V gave up 1 base and J gave up 5 bases, with 8 bases separating them. The DNA of the CDR3 is TGTGCCAGCAGCTTAGGGCACCTCGAGACCCAGTACTTC. It is translated as CASSLGHLETQYF.

This chain uses TRBV5-4 with TRBJ2-1; TRBD2 matches 13 bases. This CDR3 comprises 16 residues. J lost 7 bases, V lost 0 bases, and 4 bases had no gene match. Germline-derived CDR1 and CDR2 are SGHNT and YYREEE (reference sequence). In DNA form, the CDR3 reads TGTGCCAGCAGCTTGGGACTAGCGGGGGGCACTAATGAGCAGTTCTTC. Its translation is CASSLGLAGGTNEQFF.

V gene TRBV4-2 combines with J gene TRBJ2-3, with 7 bases that match TRBD2. CDR3 size: 14 residues. Germline CDR1 reads LGHNA; CDR2 reads YNFKEQ. V gave up 4 bases and J gave up 5 bases; unmatched junction bases: 6. The CDR3 region is CASSPAGVGDTQYF. Written as DNA, the CDR3 is TGTGCCAGCAGCCCTGCGGGGGTTGGAGATACGCAGTATTTT.

The rearrangement uses TRBV4-1 and TRBJ1-3; D not resolved. Germline V gene data show CDR1 as MGHRA and CDR2 as YSYEKL. V was cut by 0 bases and J by 0 bases, with 12 bases left in between. The CDR3 sequence is 17 residues long. CDR3 in amino acids: CASSQDLNSYSGNTIYF. Written as DNA, the CDR3 is TGCGCCAGCAGCCAAGATTTAAACAGTTACTCTGGAAACACCATATATTTT.

The chain uses TRBV21-1 and TRBJ2-7; the table's TRBD2 call for D was not verified on the DNA. TRBV21-1 is a pseudogene. CDR3 length equals 16 residues. The CDR3 DNA follows: TGTGCCAGCAGCAAAGAAGTTCGGGGGGGACCTTACGAGCAGTACTTC. Its translation: CASSKEVRGGPYEQYF.

The chain recombines TRBV19 with TRBJ1-5, with a possible D match to TRBD1 (5 bases). Germline V gene data show CDR1 as LNHDA and CDR2 as SQIVND (reference sequence). CDR3 length: 15 residues. V was shortened by 2 bases and J by 0 bases, with 8 bases between the two germline ends. The CDR3 protein is CASSIRGYSNQPQHF. For the CDR3, the DNA is TGTGCCAGTAGTATACGGGGGTATAGCAATCAGCCCCAGCATTTT.

The rearrangement uses TRBV9 and TRBJ1-4, with D uncertain. Deletions cut 1 base from V and 3 bases from J, with 7 bases between. The length of the CDR3 is 14 residues. Germline V lookup: CDR1 SGDLS, CDR2 YYNGEE. CDR3 residues: CASSVREANEKLFF. CDR3 bases: TGTGCCAGCAGCGTAAGGGAGGCTAATGAAAAACTGTTTTTT.

Here the CDR3 reads CASSKGGSAGNTIYF. As DNA, the CDR3 is TGTGCCAGCAGCAAAGGCGGTTCCGCTGGAAACACCATATATTTT. The chain carries TRBV3-1 (or the pseudogene TRBV3-2) and TRBJ1-3; D unresolved. There are 15 residues in the CDR3. Per the germline V gene, CDR1 is LGHDT and CDR2 is YNNKEL (reference sequence). Trimming stripped 5 bases from V and 2 bases from J, with 13 bases between.

The chain uses TRBV9 and TRBJ1-2; D might be TRBD1 (6 bases). This CDR3 spans 14 amino acids. Germline V gene sequence: CDR1 SGDLS, CDR2 YYNGEE. V shed 0 bases and J shed 4 bases, with 10 bases lying between them. CDR3 sequence: CASSVDGGSYGYTF. The CDR3 DNA reads as TGTGCCAGCAGCGTAGATGGGGGCTCCTATGGCTACACCTTC.

The V call is TRBV5-4, the J call TRBJ1-6; 9 bases agree with TRBD1. The CDR3 spans 14 residues. The J segment lost 8 bases and the V segment lost 4 bases, leaving 4 bases of the junction unmatched. Germline V gives CDR1 SGHNT, CDR2 YYREEE (reference sequence). The CDR3 coding sequence is TGTGCCAGCAGCCCCCGGACAGGGGATTCACCCCTCCACTTT. Encoded protein: CASSPRTGDSPLHF. Using reference TRBV5-4 and TRBJ1-6 for the parts outside the CDR3, the full variable domain is ETGVTQSPTHLIKTRGQQVTLRCSSQSGHNTVSWYQQALGQGPQFIFQYYREEENGRGNFPPRFSGLQFPNYSSELNVNALELDDSALYLCASSPRTGDSPLHFGNGTRLTVT.

V and J are TRBV9 and TRBJ2-5, with no clear D. In germline, CDR1 is SGDLS, CDR2 YYNGEE. The V end was cut by 0 bases, the J end by 3 bases, with 12 bases between. The CDR3 is 15 amino acids. CDR3 sequence reads: CASSVGSVAEETQYF. In DNA, the CDR3 is TGTGCCAGCAGCGTAGGGAGCGTAGCCGAAGAGACCCAGTACTTC.

This rearrangement joins TRBV4-1 to TRBJ1-1, with TRBD1 as a possible D gene (5 bases). Germline V gene sequence: CDR1 MGHRA, CDR2 YSYEKL. With 1 base removed from V and 0 bases from J, the gap between germline ends came to 9 bases. The CDR3 is 15 amino acids. Here the CDR3 reads CASSQGDSMNTEAFF. Here the CDR3 DNA reads TGCGCCAGCAGCCAAGGGGACTCCATGAACACTGAAGCTTTCTTT.

The chain couples TRBV6-5 to TRBJ2-7, with TRBD2 as a possible D gene (6 bases). Germline lookup yields CDR1 MNHEY and CDR2 SVGAGI. The CDR3 is made up of 13 amino acids. V was trimmed by 7 bases and J by 5 bases, leaving 15 bases between them. CDR3 bases: TGTGCCAGCATTACCAGACTAGGCGACGAGCAGTACTTC. Residues: CASITRLGDEQYF.

The chain employs TRBV6-6 and TRBJ1-5; 8 bases are shared with TRBD1. V dropped 6 bases and J dropped 2; count of bases not matched to a gene: 6. The CDR3 length is 15 residues. Per the germline V gene, CDR1 is MNHNY and CDR2 is SVGAGI (reference sequence). Here the CDR3 reads CASSAGGQGNQPQHF. CDR3 bases: TGTGCCAGCAGCGCCGGGGGACAGGGCAATCAGCCCCAGCATTTT.